This T cell receptor (beta chain) was identified during a study of T cells in Graves' hyperthyroidism and ophthalmopathy (dated by TCRdb to about 2019). For context, the study as a whole: Peripheral blood samples were taken at initial diagnosis, before any treatment was given. To identify TCR V-J signatures that set the groups apart, the researchers used a discovery cohort of 90 to 100 patients, made up of 40 to 45 with Graves' ophthalmopathy and about 60 with stable Graves' hyperthyroidism. Prospective prediction of ophthalmopathy was tested in an independent validation cohort consisting of 18 to 20 hyperthyroidism patients and 15 or so patients who later progressed to ophthalmopathy. For training and testing, the 100 or so patients in the discovery cohort were randomly divided in a 7:3 ratio. In roughly six Graves' hyperthyroidism patients, the study also compared T-cell repertoires from thyroid tissue with T-cell repertoires from blood. After sampling, hyperthyroidism patients received methimazole starting at 30 mg daily, and ophthalmopathy patients received high-dose intravenous methylprednisolone. The paper reports TCR Vbeta CDR3 sequencing of 135 peripheral blood samples: approximately 43 ophthalmopathy, fewer than 80 hyperthyroidism and approximately 17 progressor patients. The study at large found these results: Most expanded thyroid clonotypes (frequency above 0.001) were also detected in blood, suggesting blood repertoires may reflect thyroid immune responses. No statistical method was used to set the sample size in advance, and investigators knew the group allocation. In validation, progression to ophthalmopathy was predicted by the model with nearly 71% sensitivity and 72% to 85% specificity, a median of around 5.9 months before onset. In cross-validation, a model built on a 13 V-J signature told ophthalmopathy apart from stable hyperthyroidism with 87.88% sensitivity and 81% to 82% specificity, and in testing the same model reached 80%/75%.

Moderately to severely active disease, a Clinical Activity Score of at least 3, a NOSPECS grade of at least 4, and a duration under 3 months were present in ophthalmopathy patients. Any patient with an uncontrolled infection, another autoimmune disease, pregnancy or lactation was excluded. Diagnoses were established on the basis of clinical symptoms, serum thyroxine and TRAb, thyroid ultrasound, and orbital computed tomography. Ficoll-Paque density gradient centrifugation was used to isolate PBMCs from about 10 ml of fresh peripheral blood. Trizol reagent was used to extract total RNA, and RNA quality was then checked on an Agilent 2100 Bioanalyzer. This clonotype appeared many times. The target of this receptor is not known. Nothing much larger sits one base from this clone, and base qualities are not available. TCR beta CDR3 regions were amplified from RNA transcripts. The TCR CDR3 was subjected to a first round of RT-PCR using the HTBI primer set and the Qiagen OneStep RT-PCR kit. Libraries were constructed in a second round of multiplex PCR, after which size selection and purification were performed. Paired-end sequencing of the libraries was performed with 100 bp reads on an Illumina HiSeq2000. On the authors' methods: SOAPnuke was used to process the raw data, removing reads that contained adapters or uncalled bases, had a mean Phred below 15, or lacked an exact match to the constant primer or identifier. High-quality paired reads were merged using COPE v1.2.5, and each unique nucleotide sequence was defined as a clonotype. MiTCR v1.1 was used to align the clonotypes against IMGT TRBV, TRBD and TRBJ reference segments. Analysis was restricted to V-J combinations with a frequency above 0.0001, which covered roughly 99% of repertoires. The TCS score was defined as the ratio of F50 (clonal expansion) to E x V (chaos), calculated using BLOSUM62-based TCRdist between CDR3 peptides within each V-J. Welch's t-statistics and random forest reduced 450 to 600 V-J features to under 15, which were used in a naive Bayes classifier (R e1071). TCRdb's own reprocessing of the public reads used fastp at Q25 and MiXCR and kept productive beta chains. Rows with a matching CDR3 protein are joined into one entry that keeps the most common DNA and genes. The V and J calls follow TCRdb's processing rather than the paper's. The sample includes under 350,000 distinct CDR3 sequences, with about 18% observed a single time. Of the sample, approximately 57% is held by the ten largest clones.

The CDR3 sequence holds 15 residues, the cysteine and phenylalanine included. CDR3 DNA is the only sequence kept; it has 45 bases, read in frame from the first base. Ends trimmed: V by 4 bases, J by 3 bases; bases unmatched to a gene: 4. From the germline V gene (reference sequence), CDR1 is MNHEY and CDR2 is SMNVEV. This clonotype was obtained from a woman in her sixties with Graves' ophthalmopathy. The sequence joins TRBV27 to TRBJ2-7, and 12 bases in between align with TRBD2. Sequenced material: blood. In nucleotides, the sequence is TGTGCCAGCAGTTGGACTAGCGGGGATATCTACGAGCAGTACTTC. It translates as CASSWTSGDIYEQYF.